The T cell receptor beta chain under discussion was sequenced for a study of monozygotic twins with cystic fibrosis. Overall study findings and caveats: Median Simpson clonality of 0.0095 suggested naive T cells predominated. V usage most resembled the co-twin in 13 of 16 pairs.

Clones were sequenced by immunoSEQ multiplex PCR, and TCRdb holds only the in-frame ones, with some missing. The sample includes 34,000 or so clones, 80% to 95% of them seen just once. With 6 bases removed from V and 0 bases from J, the gap between germline ends came to 10 bases. CDR3 size: 14 residues. Germline V gene sequence: CDR1 MNHEY, CDR2 SVGAGI. Comment on this clone: Its antigen remains unknown.

V usage is TRBV6-5 and J usage is TRBJ2-3; D perhaps matches TRBD1 (5 bases). The sequence was collected from a girl aged 2-10 years with cystic fibrosis. The specimen sequenced was blood. The CDR3 is CASRHDRSTDTQYF. For the CDR3, the DNA is TGTGCCAGCAGACACGACAGAAGCACAGATACGCAGTATTTT.